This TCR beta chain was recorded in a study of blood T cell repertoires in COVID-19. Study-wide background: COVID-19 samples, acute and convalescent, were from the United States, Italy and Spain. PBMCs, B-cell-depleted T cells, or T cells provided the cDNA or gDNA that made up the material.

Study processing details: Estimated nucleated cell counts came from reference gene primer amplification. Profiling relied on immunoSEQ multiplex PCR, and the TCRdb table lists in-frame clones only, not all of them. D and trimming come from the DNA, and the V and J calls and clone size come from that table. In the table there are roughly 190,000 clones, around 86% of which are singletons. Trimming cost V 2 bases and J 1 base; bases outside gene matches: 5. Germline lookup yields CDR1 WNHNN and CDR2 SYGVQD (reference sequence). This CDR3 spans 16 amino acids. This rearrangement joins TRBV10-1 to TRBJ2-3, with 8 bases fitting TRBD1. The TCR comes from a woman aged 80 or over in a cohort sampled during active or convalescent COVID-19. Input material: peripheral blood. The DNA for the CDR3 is TGCGCCAGCAGTGAGCTCGGACAGGGCGGCACAGATACGCAGTATTTT. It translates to CASSELGQGGTDTQYF.